This TCR beta chain was identified in a study of preoperative IRX-2 immunotherapy in early breast cancer. Trimming took 3 bases from V and 1 from J, leaving 18 bases between them. The CDR3 consists of 17 residues. CDR1 LNHNV and CDR2 YYDKDF come from the germline V gene (reference sequence). The treatment denotes: preoperative locoregional IRX-2 cytokine immunotherapy. Here immunoSEQ multiplex PCR was the method, and the copy in TCRdb shows in-frame clones only, minus some. The profile shows some 99,000 clones, 86% of them singletons. The sequence was obtained from a human donor with breast cancer. The chain has TRBV15 and TRBJ2-5; a possible D gene is TRBD1 (5 bases). Sequenced material: tumor tissue, taken after IRX-2 immunotherapy. CDR3 loop: CATSRDPDSIPQETQYF. In DNA, the CDR3 is TGTGCCACCAGCAGGGACCCCGACAGTATTCCCCAAGAGACCCAGTACTTC.